This is a list of T cell receptor beta chains from one sample in a study of blood T cell repertoires in COVID-19. TCRdb keeps only in-frame clones here, not all; method: immunoSEQ multiplex PCR. The data show under 200,000 clones, roughly 84% seen once. The sequenced sample was PBMCs or T cells enriched from blood (not recorded which). The receptors shown here come from a woman aged 25 to 39 who had been exposed to COVID-19. Each CDR3 is given with its conserved first and last residue. The D gene is left open where the match is weak.

>TRBV27|NA|14
CASSFAGSSYGYTF
>TRBV28|TRBD1|15
CASSLPQGVPYGYTF
>TRBV2|TRBD1|17
CASSERDRGLSNQPQHF
>TRBV18|NA|12
CASSQAGDGYTF
>TRBV10-3|TRBD1|15
CAISDAGGERGEQYF
>TRBV29-1|TRBD1|19
CSVESWSGTAGYSNQPQHF
>TRBV7-3|NA|14
CASSLDSLFNEQFF
>TRBV2|TRBD1|14
CASRIGQANTEAFF
>TRBV10-1|NA|14
CASSETPGESEAFF
>TRBV7-9|TRBD1|13
CASRRTGDDGYTF
>TRBV5-8|NA|15
CASSLIRGSGNTIYF
>TRBV9|TRBD1|17
CASSPYSGTVSGNTIYF
>TRBV5-5|NA|15
CASSLEAILSGELFF
>TRBV12-3/TRBV12-4|NA|13
CASSLIQLYGYTF
>TRBV29-1|TRBD2|14
CSVVVAGDAGELFF
>TRBV4-1|NA|14
CASSQFGAVVEQYF
>TRBV25-1|NA|15
CASSEGGSLYTEAFF
>TRBV6-2/TRBV6-3|NA|13
CASSYGGGGIQYF
>TRBV5-1|TRBD1|12
CASRTGGDGYTF
>TRBV7-6|NA|17
CASSLGSRYTNTDTQYF
>TRBV6-5|NA|13
CASSYRQGYEQYF
>TRBV27|TRBD1|15
CASSFEGAAGNTIYF
>TRBV5-1|NA|15
CASSSGEQSGNEQFF
>TRBV10-3|TRBD2|13
CATLAGGGYEQYF